This T cell receptor beta chain is drawn from a study of human T cells and chemical hapten exposure. Study in general: Small volume differences among pooled libraries mainly caused per-sample TCR yield variation.

V was pared by 7 bases and J by 4 bases, with 11 bases between. The CDR3 runs to 13 residues. This clonotype came up a few times. Its antigen is undetermined. The study's library attached unique molecular identifiers to single cDNA molecules. TCRdb reanalysed the RACE reads using MiXCR and keeps one entry per CDR3 protein. The sample contains 30,000 or so distinct CDR3 sequences, about 7.2% of which appear only once. Regarding the study as a whole: No change in TCRs above 1 in 1000 frequency was produced by DPC sensitization.

Time point: healthy volunteer bleed at 2 weeks. The starting material, unfractionated whole blood, was used for total RNA extraction. The chain recombines TRBV12-3 or TRBV12-4 with TRBJ1-5; D is unclear. The TCR comes from a human donor in good health. Some clones in this sample may be carry-over from other donors' samples. The sample consisted of whole blood. CDR3 sequence reads: CASNTYKNQPQHF. The CDR3, as DNA: TGTGCCAGCAACACGTACAAGAATCAGCCCCAGCATTTT.